Described below is a single T cell receptor (beta chain) sequence and its context. Its target is not known. These data are taken from a study of shared clonotypes between healthy human individuals. Points from the study as a whole: Apart from blood, nothing was sampled; tissue repertoires likely differ.

With 3 bases removed from V and 0 bases from J, the gap between germline ends came to 13 bases. The CDR3 is 16 amino acids. Per germline, CDR1 SGDLS and CDR2 YYNGEE. CD45RO-negative cells were positively selected for CCR7, leaving out terminally differentiated effector memory CD45RA+ cells. Sequencing was performed with immunoSEQ multiplex PCR; in TCRdb, only in-frame clones are kept and a portion is missing. This sample has some 2 million clones, with about 94% found just once. The sample consisted of naive CD8+ T cells sorted from blood. The chain uses TRBV9 and TRBJ2-1; D not certain. This TCR derives from a man in his late teens or twenties in good health. In DNA, the CDR3 is TGTGCCAGCAGCGCCCCCGACTGGTCCTCCTACAATGAGCAGTTCTTC. Residues: CASSAPDWSSYNEQFF.